These 28 T cell receptor beta chains originate from one sample sequenced in a study of radiotherapy plus CTLA-4 blockade in lung cancer. Measured with immunoSEQ multiplex PCR; TCRdb has only the in-frame clones, and not every one. Counted here are 32,000 or so clones, under 85% occurring once; the ten biggest clones make up 11% to 15%. The specimen was peripheral blood, collected from a patient treated with radiotherapy plus ipilimumab. These receptors were taken from a human donor with non-small cell lung cancer that progressed on radiotherapy plus ipilimumab.

The chain employs TRBV30 and TRBJ1-6, with D perhaps TRBD1 (6 bases). The CDR3 consists of 15 residues. V was clipped by 5 bases and J by 6 bases, with 17 bases between them. Germline CDR1 is GTSNPN and CDR2 is SVGIG (reference sequence). The CDR3, as DNA: TGTGCCTGGGGTTACCCAGGGGCCGGTAATTCACCCCTCCACTTT. Protein: CAWGYPGAGNSPLHF.

The rearrangement links TRBV7-9 to TRBJ2-1, with 11 nucleotides matching TRBD2. V dropped 5 bases and J dropped 2; count of bases not matched to a gene: 11. From germline, CDR1 is SEHNR and CDR2 FQNEAQ (reference sequence). This CDR3 region has 18 residues. The CDR3 DNA is TGTGCCAGCAGCCCCCGGCTGACTAGCGGGGTTACCTACAATGAGCAGTTCTTC. Translated: CASSPRLTSGVTYNEQFF.

The chain has TRBV7-9 and TRBJ2-7, with D possibly being TRBD2 (6 bases). Trimming took 5 bases from V and 3 from J, leaving 17 bases between them. Looked up from germline, CDR1 is SEHNR and CDR2 is FQNEAQ (reference sequence). The CDR3 totals 15 residues. The CDR3, as DNA: TGTGCCAGCAGCCTCTCTAGCGCCGTTGGCTACGAGCAGTACTTC. Protein product: CASSLSSAVGYEQYF.

This clone was detected a few times. The gene calls are TRBV10-3 and TRBJ1-1, with D uncertain. Germline V gene lookup returns CDR1 ENHRY and CDR2 SYGVKD. The ends were cut back, 2 bases at V and 2 bases at J, with 12 bases in the middle. CDR3 size: 15 residues. In DNA, the CDR3 is TGTGCCATCAGTGAGCCGCGGGCAGCCAACACTGAAGCTTTCTTT. Its translation: CAISEPRAANTEAFF.

The genes are TRBV28 and TRBJ1-1, with D maybe TRBD1 (6 bases). The CDR3 length is 14 residues. Deletions cut 2 bases from V and 4 bases from J, with 11 bases between. Germline CDR1 reads MDHEN; CDR2 reads SYDVKM. DNA of the CDR3: TGTGCCAGCAGTTTAAGGGGGGAAGGCACTGAAGCTTTCTTT. This codes for CASSLRGEGTEAFF.

The CDR3 region is CASSNEPFSYGYTF. CDR3 coding DNA: TGTGCCAGCAGTAATGAACCTTTCTCCTATGGCTACACCTTC. V gene TRBV28 combines with J gene TRBJ1-2; D gene uncertain. Germline CDR1 and CDR2: MDHEN and SYDVKM. Trimming stripped 5 bases from V and 4 bases from J, with 14 bases between. This CDR3 contains 14 residues.

The chain is built from TRBV5-6 and TRBJ2-1, with 7 nucleotides matching TRBD1. Germline CDR1 reads SGHDT; CDR2 reads YYEEEE. CDR3 length: 16 residues. V lost 5 bases to trimming and J lost 0 bases; unmatched junction nucleotides: 8. As DNA, the CDR3 is TGTGCCAGCAGTAAACTACAGGGGTACTCCTACAATGAGCAGTTCTTC. This gives the protein CASSKLQGYSYNEQFF.

The chain employs TRBV9 and TRBJ2-3; TRBD1 aligns across 7 bases. The V segment lost 1 base and the J segment 0 bases; nucleotides outside the gene matches: 8. Looked up from germline, CDR1 is SGDLS and CDR2 is YYNGEE. The CDR3 spans 17 residues. CDR3 bases: TGTGCCAGCAGCGTATCGGGACAGTTCCTTAGCACAGATACGCAGTATTTT. The encoded protein is CASSVSGQFLSTDTQYF.

This chain joins TRBV5-6 and TRBJ2-3; D is uncertain. The CDR3 has 14 residues. Per the germline V gene, CDR1 is SGHDT and CDR2 is YYEEEE. V lost 0 bases and J lost 6, with 11 bases in between. The CDR3, as DNA: TGTGCCAGCAGCTTGGGGGGTATCACGGATACGCAGTATTTT. Protein product: CASSLGGITDTQYF.

This chain connects TRBV4-1 to TRBJ2-7; no definite D call. The CDR3 has 16 residues. V lost 0 bases and J 4 bases, leaving 16 bases between the germline ends. CDR1 is MGHRA and CDR2 is YSYEKL in the germline V gene. The CDR3 sequence: CASSQEYSLAPYEQYF. In nucleotides, the CDR3 is TGCGCCAGCAGCCAAGAATACTCTCTTGCCCCTTACGAGCAGTACTTC.

V usage is TRBV28 and J usage is TRBJ2-3; 14 nucleotides match TRBD2. Looked up from germline, CDR1 is MDHEN and CDR2 is SYDVKM. The CDR3 runs 17 residues. V shed 3 bases and J 4 bases; nucleotides not matched to a gene: 6. CDR3 in DNA: TGTGCCAGCAGTTTCCCCGGACTAGCGGGAGGCGCAGATACGCAGTATTTT. This gives the protein CASSFPGLAGGADTQYF.

By proportion, this clone is medium-sized. V and J are TRBV19 and TRBJ2-3, with D tentatively TRBD1 or TRBD2 (5 bases each). Germline CDR1 and CDR2: LNHDA and SQIVND (reference sequence). V dropped 1 base and J dropped 6 bases, with 5 bases sitting between them. This CDR3 is 12 amino acids long. The DNA for the CDR3 is TGTGCCAGTAGTATAGGGGGGGATACGCAGTATTTT. Residues: CASSIGGDTQYF.

The chain is built from TRBV15 and TRBJ2-3; TRBD2 agrees at 7 bases. J lost 1 base, V lost 3 bases, and 4 bases had no gene match. CDR1 and CDR2 from the germline V gene are LNHNV and YYDKDF (reference sequence). The CDR3 length is 15 residues. The CDR3 region has the DNA TGTGCCACCAGCAGTTATACTAGCGGCACAGATACGCAGTATTTT. Translating gives CATSSYTSGTDTQYF.

A few counts support this clone. The chain has TRBV11-2 and TRBJ2-3, with 8 nucleotides matching TRBD2. This CDR3 spans 16 amino acids. From germline, CDR1 is SGHAT and CDR2 FQNNGV. Germline trimming cut 4 bases from V and 0 bases from J; bases unmatched to any gene: 6. The CDR3 loop is CASSSVGGVSTDTQYF. CDR3 nucleotide sequence: TGTGCCAGCAGCTCCGTCGGGGGGGTTAGCACAGATACGCAGTATTTT.

Comment on this clone: Sequence at one end of the junction differs from germline and may be a read error. This sequence joins TRBV6-1 and TRBJ2-7, with 11 bases that match TRBD2. The CDR3 runs 14 residues. Per the germline V gene, CDR1 is MNHNS and CDR2 is SASEGT. This CDR3 is CASSEEGTSGGRDF. The CDR3 DNA follows: TGTGCCAGCAGTGAAGAGGGAACTAGCGGGGGAAGGGACTTC.

The gene calls are TRBV30 and TRBJ1-5; 9 nucleotides align to TRBD1. The CDR3 contains 15 residues. CDR1 is GTSNPN and CDR2 is SVGIG in the germline V gene (reference sequence). The ends lost 0 bases at V and 6 bases at J; junction bases unmatched: 6. This CDR3 is CAWSVRQGVFQPQHF. In nucleotides, the CDR3 is TGTGCCTGGAGTGTGAGACAGGGGGTTTTTCAGCCCCAGCATTTT.

The rearrangement joins TRBV5-6 to TRBJ2-5, with 9 bases matching TRBD1. The CDR3 is 16 amino acids. V shed 4 bases and J 0 bases; nucleotides not matched to a gene: 7. The germline CDR1 and CDR2 sequences are SGHDT and YYEEEE. CDR3 bases: TGTGCCAGCAGCCTTTGGACAGGGGAGGACCAAGAGACCCAGTACTTC. It translates to CASSLWTGEDQETQYF.

This chain links TRBV25-1 with TRBJ1-2, with 8 bases that match TRBD1. J lost 6 bases, V lost 1 base, and 7 bases had no gene match. The CDR3 is 15 amino acids. From germline, CDR1 is MGHDK and CDR2 SYGVNS. CDR3 sequence: CASSEWPTGANGYTF. The DNA for the CDR3 is TGTGCCAGCAGTGAATGGCCGACAGGGGCGAATGGCTACACCTTC.

This clone has a handful of counts. The V call is TRBV12-1, the J call TRBJ2-7; the table's D call TRBD1 went unverified against the DNA. TRBV12-1 is given as a pseudogene. There are 19 residues in the CDR3. CDR3 sequence reads: CASSYCRDRSFRTTYEQYF. CDR3 bases: TGTGCCAGCAGCTACTGCCGGGACAGATCCTTCCGCACCACCTACGAGCAGTACTTC.

This chain joins TRBV9 and TRBJ2-1; possible D gene TRBD2, 6 bases. The V gene's germline CDR1 is SGDLS and CDR2 YYNGEE. The CDR3 spans 16 residues. V was cut by 4 bases and J by 4 bases, with 18 bases left in between. This CDR3 is CASSPNTGLGYNEQFF. DNA of the CDR3: TGTGCCAGCAGCCCGAACACGGGACTTGGGTACAATGAGCAGTTCTTC.

The CDR3 DNA reads as TGTGCCAGCGGGTTGGACAGGCCCCCTTACGCCGAGCAGTACTTC. As protein: CASGLDRPPYAEQYF. The rearrangement joins TRBV27 to TRBJ2-7, with 7 nucleotides matching TRBD1. V lost 8 bases and J lost 6; bases outside the gene matches: 16. This CDR3 region has 15 residues. Per germline, CDR1 MNHEY and CDR2 SMNVEV (reference sequence).

V is TRBV28 and J is TRBJ2-1, with 10 bases fitting TRBD2. The germline V gene has CDR1 MDHEN and CDR2 SYDVKM. The V and J ends lost 3 bases and 14 bases, in that order; junction bases with no gene match: 4. This CDR3 has 12 amino acids. The CDR3 loop is CASSFGLAEEFF. The CDR3 nucleotides read TGTGCCAGCAGTTTCGGACTAGCGGAGGAGTTCTTC.

A few counts support this clone. This sequence joins TRBV7-9 and TRBJ1-5, with a possible D match to TRBD1 (5 bases). The germline CDR1 and CDR2 sequences are SEHNR and FQNEAQ (reference sequence). The CDR3 contains 16 residues. Trimming took 5 bases from V and 6 from J, leaving 20 bases between them. The CDR3 nucleotides read TGTGCCAGCAGCAGTGATTCGGGGCCCCAAGGTCAGCCCCAGCATTTT. Residues: CASSSDSGPQGQPQHF.

The chain uses TRBV9 and TRBJ1-4; D not resolved. Trimming removed 0 bases from V and 5 bases from J, with 8 bases in between. Germline V gives CDR1 SGDLS, CDR2 YYNGEE. This CDR3 comprises 14 residues. CDR3 in amino acids: CASSVATGNEKLFF. In nucleotides, the CDR3 is TGTGCCAGCAGCGTAGCGACCGGGAATGAAAAACTGTTTTTT.

This clone was detected only once. The rearrangement uses TRBV7-9 and TRBJ1-2, with a tentative D call TRBD1 (6 bases). Germline CDR1 reads SEHNR; CDR2 reads FQNEAQ (reference sequence). The CDR3 is 13 residues long. Trimming took 7 bases from V and 7 from J, leaving 16 bases between them. The CDR3 loop reads CASTPDSAGGYTF. CDR3 sequence (DNA): TGTGCCAGCACCCCGGACAGTGCAGGTGGCTACACCTTC.

This clone was observed a handful of times. The chain is built from TRBV19 and TRBJ2-1; D not certain. V was trimmed by 3 bases and J by 5 bases, leaving 11 bases between them. Germline assignment: CDR1 LNHDA and CDR2 SQIVND (reference sequence). CDR3 length: 14 amino acids. The CDR3 DNA reads TGTGCCAGTAGTATTCTCTCGGTCAACAATGAGCAGTTCTTC. It yields the protein CASSILSVNNEQFF.

This clone was picked up a small number of times. CDR3 nucleotide sequence: TGTGCCAGCAGTTTCCGACTAGCGGGAGGGCTGGAGACCCAGTACTTC. Its protein product is CASSFRLAGGLETQYF. The V and J genes are TRBV28 and TRBJ2-5; 14 positions agree with TRBD2. Trimming took 3 bases from V and 5 from J; bases not matched to a gene: 5. The CDR3 runs to 16 residues. Looked up from germline, CDR1 is MDHEN and CDR2 is SYDVKM.

This clone has only one observation. The V call is TRBV2, the J call TRBJ2-1, with 9 bases matching TRBD1. CDR3 length: 15 residues. The germline gives CDR1 SNHLY, CDR2 FYNNEI. Trimming removed 6 bases from V and 0 bases from J; junction bases left unmatched: 3. CDR3 sequence (DNA): TGTGCCAGCAGATCGACAGGGGGCTCCTACAATGAGCAGTTCTTC. It codes for CASRSTGGSYNEQFF.